The 2 T cell receptor beta chains listed next were all sequenced from one sample in a study of blood T cell repertoires in COVID-19. Here immunoSEQ multiplex PCR was the method, and the copy in TCRdb shows in-frame clones only, minus some. The sample has about 230,000 clones, around 80% seen once. The sequencing sample was made of peripheral blood. The source is a man in his forties with acute or convalescent COVID-19.

The chain recombines TRBV7-9 with TRBJ1-1; 7 bases align to TRBD1. Germline CDR1 reads SEHNR; CDR2 reads FQNEAQ (reference sequence). The length of the CDR3 is 15 residues. V lost 2 bases, J lost 2 bases, and 5 bases stayed unmatched. This CDR3 reads CASSLPPGGNTEAFF. DNA for the CDR3: TGTGCCAGCAGCTTACCCCCAGGGGGTAACACTGAAGCTTTCTTT.

The rearrangement links TRBV11-2 to TRBJ1-1, with D hard to call. The CDR3 consists of 12 residues. The V gene's germline CDR1 is SGHAT and CDR2 FQNNGV. Between the trimmed V and J ends, which lost 3 bases and 11 bases, there was a span of 13 bases. CDR3 bases: TGTGCCAGCAGCTTCGGTGGCCCGGAGGCTTTCTTT. Amino acids: CASSFGGPEAFF.